This T cell receptor beta chain was captured in a study of blood T cell repertoires in COVID-19. Study overall: Collection of acute and convalescent COVID-19 samples took place in the United States, Italy and Spain.

TCRdb's table, derived via immunoSEQ multiplex PCR, lists solely in-frame clones and lacks some. The table lists around 110,000 clones, roughly nine tenths of them singletons, with less than 2% in the top ten. Germline-derived CDR1 and CDR2 are SGHNT and YYREEE (reference sequence). CDR3 length equals 14 residues. The junction had 7 bases not matched to a gene; V was cut back by 4 bases and J by 8 bases. V is TRBV5-4 and J is TRBJ1-2; TRBD1 agrees at 11 bases. Sample: peripheral blood. This sequence was found in a human donor with active COVID-19. The donor label of this sample is uncertain. The CDR3 DNA reads as TGTGCCAGCAGCATCGGACAGGGGGCGCGGGGCTACACCTTC. Its translation: CASSIGQGARGYTF.